Below, 19 T cell receptor beta chains from the same sample are listed, as sequenced in a study of patients and donors after allogeneic stem cell transplantation. TCRdb re-analysed the RT-PCR reads in MiXCR, keeping a single row per CDR3 protein. The top ten clones hold around 3% of a sample with under 200,000 distinct CDR3 sequences, roughly 30% of them seen once. Sequences were obtained from blood, either unsorted or a sorted T cell fraction (not recorded which). The receptors shown here come from a human donor who was either an allogeneic HSCT recipient or a stem cell or donor lymphocyte infusion donor (not recorded which). It is not recorded whose cells these are; they may come from a transplant donor.

This clonotype was observed a handful of times. DNA for the CDR3: TGCAGCGTTTCCGTGGCTTTGAACACTGAAGCTTTCTTT. Translating gives CSVSVALNTEAFF. The chain carries TRBV29-1 and TRBJ1-1; no definite D call. V was pared by 5 bases and J by 0 bases, with 10 bases between. The CDR3 is 13 amino acids. CDR1 SQVTM and CDR2 ANQGSEA come from the germline V gene.

This chain joins TRBV24-1 and TRBJ1-1, with D perhaps TRBD1 (5 bases). The CDR3 contains 12 residues. V was trimmed by 1 base and J by 9 bases, leaving 8 bases between them. Germline CDR1 is KGHDR and CDR2 is SFDVKD. The CDR3 region has the DNA TGTGCCACCAGTGATTTAGGGACTCAAGCTTTCTTT. Translating it yields CATSDLGTQAFF.

This clonotype was detected ten times or more. The chain has TRBV7-6 and TRBJ1-2; TRBD1 agrees at 8 bases. V was pared by 1 base and J by 5 bases, with 9 bases of the junction left unmatched. The CDR3 spans 16 residues. Germline CDR1 and CDR2: SGHVS and FNYEAQ. The CDR3 nucleotides are TGTGCCAGCAGCTTAGTTCCCGACGGGACAGGTTATGGCTACACCTTC. Encoded protein: CASSLVPDGTGYGYTF.

The V gene is TRBV24-1, the J gene TRBJ2-2; D is unresolved. Between the trimmed V and J ends, which lost 5 bases and 1 base, there was a span of 10 bases. This CDR3 spans 15 amino acids. Per germline, CDR1 KGHDR and CDR2 SFDVKD. The CDR3 DNA follows: TGTGCCACCAGTGCCGTAGACCTGAACACCGGGGAGCTGTTTTTT. Amino acid sequence: CATSAVDLNTGELFF.

This clonotype showed up just a few times. This chain links TRBV12-3 or TRBV12-4 with TRBJ1-2, with a possible D match to TRBD1 (6 bases). Trimming pared 3 bases from V and 7 bases from J, leaving 9 bases between. This CDR3 spans 12 amino acids. The CDR3 DNA follows: TGTGCCAGCAGTTTGGGGGCTTCTGGCTACACCTTC. Translating it yields CASSLGASGYTF.

J is TRBJ2-4 and V is TRBV20-1, with TRBD2 matching over 9 bases. The CDR3 has 14 residues. Germline V gene lookup returns CDR1 DFQATT and CDR2 SNEGSKA (reference sequence). Losses at the gene ends were 0 bases for V and 7 bases for J; bases not matched to a gene: 4. CDR3 nucleotide sequence: TGCAGTGCTAGAGATGGGCGGGAGGGGAACATTCAGTACTTC. Amino acids: CSARDGREGNIQYF.

This clonotype was detected only a few times. The chain is built from TRBV7-2 and TRBJ1-1, with D possibly matching TRBD1 (5 bases). Germline V gene sequence: CDR1 SGHTA, CDR2 FQGNSA. V lost 1 base and J lost 1, with 7 bases in between. CDR3 length equals 14 residues. The CDR3 reads CASSLGTPNTEAFF. CDR3 nucleotides: TGTGCCAGCAGCTTAGGGACACCGAACACTGAAGCTTTCTTT.

The V call is TRBV28, the J call TRBJ1-5, with D unresolved. Per germline, CDR1 MDHEN and CDR2 SYDVKM. The CDR3 is 12 residues long. The ends were cut back, 7 bases at V and 5 bases at J, with 9 bases in the middle. In nucleotides, the CDR3 is TGTGCCAGCATGGACGGGGATCAGCCCCAGCATTTT. Translated, it gives CASMDGDQPQHF.

This clonotype turned up a few times. The V call is TRBV20-1, the J call TRBJ1-5; weak D call: TRBD1 (5 bases). The V end lost 3 bases, the J end lost 0 bases, and 9 bases lay between the germline ends. CDR3 length equals 14 residues. From germline, CDR1 is DFQATT and CDR2 SNEGSKA (reference sequence). The CDR3 bases are TGCAGTGCTAGTAAGGGGCATAGCAATCAGCCCCAGCATTTT. It codes for CSASKGHSNQPQHF.

The chain has TRBV28 and TRBJ1-4, with D unresolved. CDR1 and CDR2 from the germline V gene are MDHEN and SYDVKM. CDR3 length equals 13 residues. Trimming removed 5 bases at V and 0 bases at J, with 4 bases between. CDR3 sequence: CASSRPTNEKLFF. The DNA of the CDR3 is TGTGCCAGCAGTCGACCAACTAATGAAAAACTGTTTTTT.

In this sample, this clonotype turned up a few times. The CDR3 region is CASSSPDCFGTF. DNA for the CDR3: TGTGCCAGCAGCTCCCCGGACTGCTTTGGCACCTTC. J is TRBJ1-2 and V is TRBV7-8; unclear D gene. The V end lost 4 bases, the J end lost 13 bases, and 16 bases lay between the germline ends. The CDR3 spans 12 residues. CDR1 and CDR2 (germline): SGHVS, FQNEAQ.

This chain joins TRBV24-1 and TRBJ2-1, with D uncertain. This CDR3 comprises 14 residues. Germline V gives CDR1 KGHDR, CDR2 SFDVKD. V was shortened by 4 bases and J by 8 bases, with 14 bases between the two germline ends. CDR3 DNA sequence: TGTGCCACCAGTGACCCTAGGAGTCACGATGAGCAGTTCTTC. It is translated as CATSDPRSHDEQFF.

In this sample, this clonotype turned up many times. This chain joins TRBV20-1 and TRBJ1-2; perhaps TRBD1 as D (6 bases). Germline lookup yields CDR1 DFQATT and CDR2 SNEGSKA (reference sequence). V lost 5 bases and J lost 1, with 14 bases in between. The CDR3 spans 14 residues. CDR3: CSAERQASNYGYTF. For the CDR3, the DNA is TGCAGTGCTGAAAGACAGGCTAGTAACTATGGCTACACCTTC.

In this sample, this clonotype turned up many times. V and J are TRBV7-2 and TRBJ1-1; D ambiguous. The CDR3 contains 14 residues. Germline lookup yields CDR1 SGHTA and CDR2 FQGNSA. V lost 6 bases and J lost 0, with 11 bases in between. The CDR3 spells CASRVMGMNTEAFF. Written as DNA, the CDR3 is TGTGCCAGCAGAGTTATGGGAATGAACACTGAAGCTTTCTTT.

The chain carries TRBV28 and TRBJ2-7, with 10 bases aligning to TRBD2. CDR3 length: 14 residues. Germline V lookup: CDR1 MDHEN, CDR2 SYDVKM. J lost 5 bases, V lost 2 bases, and 3 bases had no gene match. The CDR3, as DNA: TGTGCCAGCAGTTTACTAGCGGGAGACCACGAGCAGTACTTC. Translating gives CASSLLAGDHEQYF.

At least ten counts were recorded for this clonotype. The gene calls are TRBV10-3 and TRBJ1-4; D is perhaps TRBD1 (5 bases). Trimming stripped 2 bases from V and 4 bases from J, with 5 bases between. CDR1 ENHRY and CDR2 SYGVKD come from the germline V gene. This CDR3 region has 13 residues. CDR3 protein: CAISEQGNEKLFF. CDR3 DNA: TGTGCCATCAGTGAGCAGGGTAATGAAAAACTGTTTTTT.

The rearrangement links TRBV12-3 or TRBV12-4 to TRBJ1-2, with 10 bases fitting TRBD1. The CDR3 is made up of 13 amino acids. V lost 6 bases to trimming and J lost 6 bases; unmatched junction nucleotides: 4. The chain's CDR3 is CASSPGTGDGYTF. The CDR3 region has the DNA TGTGCCAGCAGCCCAGGGACAGGGGATGGCTACACCTTC.

V gene TRBV5-5 combines with J gene TRBJ2-7; D unclear. The V gene lost 0 bases and the J gene lost 3 bases, with 13 bases spanning the gap. The germline gives CDR1 SGHKS, CDR2 YYEKEE (reference sequence). The CDR3 is 15 residues long. CDR3 DNA: TGTGCCAGCAGCTTGGGCCTACTCCTACACTACGAGCAGTACTTC. It translates to CASSLGLLLHYEQYF.

The CDR3 sequence: CASRGGLAGLSTDTQYF. In nucleotides, the CDR3 is TGTGCCAGCAGGGGGGGGTTAGCGGGACTCAGCACAGATACGCAGTATTTT. J is TRBJ2-3 and V is TRBV7-2; TRBD2 matches at 8 bases. The germline V gene has CDR1 SGHTA and CDR2 FQGNSA. The CDR3 is 17 residues long. V lost 6 bases, J lost 0 bases, and 11 bases stayed unmatched.